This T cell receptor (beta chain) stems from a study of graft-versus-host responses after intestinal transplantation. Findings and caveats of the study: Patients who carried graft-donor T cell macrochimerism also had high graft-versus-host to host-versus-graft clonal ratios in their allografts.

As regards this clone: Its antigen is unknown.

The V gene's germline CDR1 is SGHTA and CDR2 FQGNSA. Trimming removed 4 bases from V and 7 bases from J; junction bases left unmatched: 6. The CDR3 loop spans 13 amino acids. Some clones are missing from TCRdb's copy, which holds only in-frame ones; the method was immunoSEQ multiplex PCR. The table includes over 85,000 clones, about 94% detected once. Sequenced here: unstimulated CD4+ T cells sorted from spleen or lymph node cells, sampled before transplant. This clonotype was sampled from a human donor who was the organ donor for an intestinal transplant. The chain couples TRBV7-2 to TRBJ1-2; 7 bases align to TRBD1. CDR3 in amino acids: CASSSQQGLGYTF. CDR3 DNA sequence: TGTGCCAGCAGCTCGCAACAGGGGCTTGGCTACACCTTC.